The subject of this entry is one T cell receptor (beta chain). The antigen remains unidentified. This record belongs to a study of shared clonotypes between healthy human individuals. With V trimmed by 6 bases and J by 5 bases, 9 bases remained unmatched. Per germline, CDR1 MNHNS and CDR2 SASEGT. This CDR3 comprises 15 residues. General study findings and limits: Relative to clonotypes present in all four donors, those not shared had lower generation probabilities.

Assay: immunoSEQ multiplex PCR; the TCRdb copy retains only in-frame clones and omits some. Of roughly 300,000 clones in the sample, more than 60% were seen once. The chain combines TRBV6-1 with TRBJ2-5, with 10 bases aligning to TRBD2. Source material: memory CD4+ T cells sorted from blood. Documented subset: CD45RA-negative fraction. The receptor comes from a man aged 30 to 45 in good health. CDR3 sequence (DNA): TGTGCCAGCAGGGCGCTAGCGGGAGTGGTGGAGACCCAGTACTTC. Residues: CASRALAGVVETQYF.